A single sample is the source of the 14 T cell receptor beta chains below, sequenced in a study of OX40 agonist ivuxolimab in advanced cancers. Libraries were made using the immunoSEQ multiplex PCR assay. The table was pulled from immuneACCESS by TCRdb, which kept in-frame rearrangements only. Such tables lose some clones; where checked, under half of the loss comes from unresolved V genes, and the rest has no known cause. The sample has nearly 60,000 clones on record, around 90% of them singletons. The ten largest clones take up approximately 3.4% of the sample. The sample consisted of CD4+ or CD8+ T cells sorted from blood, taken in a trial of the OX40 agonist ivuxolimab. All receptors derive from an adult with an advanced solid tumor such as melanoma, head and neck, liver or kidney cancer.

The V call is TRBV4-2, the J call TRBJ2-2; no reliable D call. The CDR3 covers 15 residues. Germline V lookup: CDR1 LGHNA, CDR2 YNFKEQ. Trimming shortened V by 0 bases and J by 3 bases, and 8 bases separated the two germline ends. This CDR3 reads CASSQDPGYTGELFF. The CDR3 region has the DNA TGTGCCAGCAGCCAAGATCCAGGCTACACCGGGGAGCTGTTTTTT.

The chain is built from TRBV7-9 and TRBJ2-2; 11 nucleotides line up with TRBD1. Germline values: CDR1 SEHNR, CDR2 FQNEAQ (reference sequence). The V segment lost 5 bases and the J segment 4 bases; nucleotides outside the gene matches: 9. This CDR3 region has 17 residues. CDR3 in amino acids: CASSADRGLFITGELFF. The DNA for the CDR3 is TGTGCCAGCAGCGCGGACAGGGGGCTGTTTATCACCGGGGAGCTGTTTTTT.

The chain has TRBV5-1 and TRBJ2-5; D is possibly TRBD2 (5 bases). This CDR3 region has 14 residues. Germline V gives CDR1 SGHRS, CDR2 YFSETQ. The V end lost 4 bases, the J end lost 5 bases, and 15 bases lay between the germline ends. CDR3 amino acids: CASSMEANVETQYF. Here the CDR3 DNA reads TGCGCCAGCAGCATGGAGGCTAACGTGGAGACCCAGTACTTC.

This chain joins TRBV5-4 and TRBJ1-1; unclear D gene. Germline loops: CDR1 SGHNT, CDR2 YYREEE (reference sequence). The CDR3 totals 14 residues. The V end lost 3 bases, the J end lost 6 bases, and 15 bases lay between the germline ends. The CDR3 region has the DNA TGTGCCAGCAGCTCGGACTTCGGGGAGTCTGAAGCTTTCTTT. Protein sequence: CASSSDFGESEAFF. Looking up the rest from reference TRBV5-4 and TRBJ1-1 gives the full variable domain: ETGVTQSPTHLIKTRGQQVTLRCSSQSGHNTVSWYQQALGQGPQFIFQYYREEENGRGNFPPRFSGLQFPNYSSELNVNALELDDSALYLCASSSDFGESEAFFGQGTRLTVV.

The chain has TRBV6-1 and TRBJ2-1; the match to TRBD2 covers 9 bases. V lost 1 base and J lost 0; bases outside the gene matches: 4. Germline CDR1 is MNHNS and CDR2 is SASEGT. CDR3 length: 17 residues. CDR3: CASSEVGGRGSYNEQFF. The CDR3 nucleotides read TGTGCCAGCAGTGAAGTTGGCGGGAGGGGCTCCTACAATGAGCAGTTCTTC.

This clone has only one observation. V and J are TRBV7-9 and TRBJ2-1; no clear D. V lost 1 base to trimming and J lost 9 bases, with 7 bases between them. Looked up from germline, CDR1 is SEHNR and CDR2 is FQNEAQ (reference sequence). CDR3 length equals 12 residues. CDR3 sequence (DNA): TGTGCCAGCAGCTTAGTATTGACTGAGCAGTTCTTC. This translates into CASSLVLTEQFF.

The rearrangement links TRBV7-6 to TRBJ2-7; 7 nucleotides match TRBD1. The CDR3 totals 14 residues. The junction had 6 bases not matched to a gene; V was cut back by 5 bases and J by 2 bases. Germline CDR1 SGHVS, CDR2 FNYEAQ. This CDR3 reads CASSVGQLPYEQYF. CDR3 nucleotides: TGTGCCAGCAGCGTGGGACAGTTACCCTACGAGCAGTACTTC.

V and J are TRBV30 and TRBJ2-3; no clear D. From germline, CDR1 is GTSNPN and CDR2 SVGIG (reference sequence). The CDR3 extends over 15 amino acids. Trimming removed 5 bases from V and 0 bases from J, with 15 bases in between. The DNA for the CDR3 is TGTGCCTGGGCTATGACAAGTTCTAGCACAGATACGCAGTATTTT. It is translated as CAWAMTSSSTDTQYF.

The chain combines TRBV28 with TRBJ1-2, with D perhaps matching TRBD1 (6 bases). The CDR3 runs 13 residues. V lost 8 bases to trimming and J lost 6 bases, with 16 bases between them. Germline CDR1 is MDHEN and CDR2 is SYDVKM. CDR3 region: CASSSTGRDGYTF. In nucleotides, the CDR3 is TGTGCCAGCTCGTCGACAGGTCGAGATGGCTACACCTTC.

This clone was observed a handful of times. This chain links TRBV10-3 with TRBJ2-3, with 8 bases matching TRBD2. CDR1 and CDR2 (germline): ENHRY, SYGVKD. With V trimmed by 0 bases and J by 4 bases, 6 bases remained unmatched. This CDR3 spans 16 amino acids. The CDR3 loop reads CAISESTAGVADTQYF. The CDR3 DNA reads TGTGCCATCAGTGAGTCAACAGCGGGAGTCGCAGATACGCAGTATTTT.

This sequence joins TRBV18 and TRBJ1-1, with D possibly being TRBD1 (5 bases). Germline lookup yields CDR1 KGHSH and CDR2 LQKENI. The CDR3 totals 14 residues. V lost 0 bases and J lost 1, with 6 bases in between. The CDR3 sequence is CASSPPDKNTEAFF. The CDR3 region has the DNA TGTGCCAGCTCACCACCGGACAAGAACACTGAAGCTTTCTTT.

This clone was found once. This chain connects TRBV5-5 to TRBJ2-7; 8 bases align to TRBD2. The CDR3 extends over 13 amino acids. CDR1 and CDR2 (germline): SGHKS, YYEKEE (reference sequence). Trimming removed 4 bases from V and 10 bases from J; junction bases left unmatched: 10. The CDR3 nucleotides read TGTGCCAGCAGCGTACTAGCGGAGCCAATCCAGTACTTC. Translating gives CASSVLAEPIQYF.

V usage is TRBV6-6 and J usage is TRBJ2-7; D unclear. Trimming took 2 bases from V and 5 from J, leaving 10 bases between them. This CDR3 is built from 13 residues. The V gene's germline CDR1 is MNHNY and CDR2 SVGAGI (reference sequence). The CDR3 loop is CASSYTNSHEQYF. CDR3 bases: TGTGCCAGCAGTTACACAAACAGCCACGAGCAGTACTTC.

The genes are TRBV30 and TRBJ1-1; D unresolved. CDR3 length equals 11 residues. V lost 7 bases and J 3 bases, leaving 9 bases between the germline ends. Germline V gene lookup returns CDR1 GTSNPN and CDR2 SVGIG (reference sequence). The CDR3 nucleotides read TGTGCCTTCAACACCTACACTGAAGCTTTCTTT. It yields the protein CAFNTYTEAFF.